Following are 6 T cell receptor beta chains from one sample sequenced in a study of neurological immune-mediated disorders. TCRdb fed the 5' RACE reads into MiXCR, producing one record per CDR3 protein. The repertoire holds 100,000 to 150,000 distinct CDR3 sequences, with 3.2% as singletons. Sequenced: PBMCs. These receptors were taken from a woman aged 25 to 45 with multiple sclerosis.

This clonotype was seen at least ten times. The CDR3 DNA reads as TGCAGTGCTCCGACAGGGACTGATGGCTACACCTTC. Translating it yields CSAPTGTDGYTF. The genes are TRBV20-1 and TRBJ1-2; TRBD1 aligns across 7 bases. Germline values: CDR1 DFQATT, CDR2 SNEGSKA (reference sequence). The CDR3 loop spans 12 amino acids. Germline trimming cut 5 bases from V and 6 bases from J; bases unmatched to any gene: 6.

This clonotype came up many times. The V and J genes are TRBV5-1 and TRBJ2-1, with 7 bases lining up with TRBD2. Trimming removed 7 bases from V and 2 bases from J; junction bases left unmatched: 3. The CDR3 runs to 13 residues. CDR1 and CDR2 (germline): SGHRS, YFSETQ. CDR3 DNA: TGCGCCAGCTCGAGCGGGACCTACAATGAGCAGTTCTTC. This translates into CASSSGTYNEQFF.

At least ten counts were recorded for this clonotype. The chain links TRBV29-1 to TRBJ2-3; TRBD1 is a possible D gene (5 bases). The CDR3 length is 13 residues. Germline CDR1 is SQVTM and CDR2 is ANQGSEA. V gave up 8 bases and J gave up 4 bases, with 16 bases separating them. CDR3 DNA sequence: TGCAGCTCCCTCGGCAGGGCCGCAGATACGCAGTATTTT. It is translated as CSSLGRAADTQYF.

This clonotype was detected many times. The chain carries TRBV10-3 and TRBJ2-7; D not resolved. Trimming stripped 5 bases from V and 7 bases from J, with 9 bases between. Germline lookup yields CDR1 ENHRY and CDR2 SYGVKD. The CDR3 sequence is 11 residues long. The CDR3, as DNA: TGTGCCATCAGTACTAACAGAGAGCAGTACTTC. The encoded protein is CAISTNREQYF.

There are many counts of this clonotype. The V and J genes are TRBV5-6 and TRBJ2-1; the D is unclear. The CDR3 runs 13 residues. The germline gives CDR1 SGHDT, CDR2 YYEEEE. V shed 1 base and J shed 7 bases, with 9 bases lying between them. CDR3 region: CASSLLSVNEQFF. CDR3 DNA: TGTGCCAGCAGCTTGTTGAGCGTGAATGAGCAGTTCTTC.

This clonotype was observed at least ten times. The chain carries TRBV7-2 and TRBJ2-3; D not certain. Trimming took off 3 bases at V and 2 bases at J, with 9 bases between the two ends. The CDR3 covers 14 residues. Per germline, CDR1 SGHTA and CDR2 FQGNSA. CDR3 loop: CASSFRRYTDTQYF. The CDR3 DNA reads TGTGCCAGCAGCTTTCGTCGATACACAGATACGCAGTATTTT. Together with reference TRBV7-2 and TRBJ2-3, the CDR3 gives the full variable domain: GAGVSQSPSNKVTEKGKDVELRCDPISGHTALYWYRQSLGQGLEFLIYFQGNSAPDKSGLPSDRFSAERTGGSVSTLTIQRTQQEDSAVYLCASSFRRYTDTQYFGPGTRLTVL.